The 9 T cell receptor beta chains listed next were all sequenced from one sample in a study of T cell responses to AZD1222 COVID-19 vaccine. The repertoire was sequenced with immunoSEQ multiplex PCR; TCRdb's copy has only in-frame clones and lacks some. The top ten clones hold under 8% of a sample with about 67,000 clones, around 82% of them seen once. The material was peripheral blood, obtained 28 days after the second AZD1222 dose. These receptors were collected from an adult who received the AZD1222 COVID-19 vaccine.

The chain has TRBV25-1 and TRBJ1-2; D not resolved. The V end lost 4 bases, the J end lost 3 bases, and 9 bases lay between the germline ends. This CDR3 contains 13 residues. The V gene's germline CDR1 is MGHDK and CDR2 SYGVNS. The CDR3 is CASSVEGHYGYTF. In nucleotides, the CDR3 is TGTGCCAGCAGTGTGGAAGGGCACTATGGCTACACCTTC.

The rearrangement joins TRBV9 to TRBJ2-1, with TRBD2 identical over 9 bases. Germline V gene sequence: CDR1 SGDLS, CDR2 YYNGEE. V was clipped by 2 bases and J by 7 bases; unmatched bases: 4. The CDR3 has 14 amino acids. The CDR3 region has the DNA TGTGCCAGCAGCGTTAGCGGGGGTGGAAATGAGCAGTTCTTC. Its protein product is CASSVSGGGNEQFF.

The CDR3 region has the DNA TGTGCCATCAGTGAGTCGGACAGGGCAAGCTCCTACGAGCAGTACTTC. It is translated as CAISESDRASSYEQYF. This chain joins TRBV10-3 and TRBJ2-7, with 8 nucleotides matching TRBD1. Trimming took 0 bases from V and 0 from J; bases not matched to a gene: 4. Looked up from germline, CDR1 is ENHRY and CDR2 is SYGVKD. The CDR3 loop spans 16 amino acids.

This clone has a handful of counts. The rearrangement uses TRBV6-1 and TRBJ2-7; D is perhaps TRBD2 (7 bases). This CDR3 is 13 amino acids long. In germline, CDR1 is MNHNS, CDR2 SASEGT. Trimming removed 2 bases at V and 9 bases at J, with 14 bases between. The CDR3 sequence: CASSEPTAGAQYF. The DNA of the CDR3 is TGTGCCAGCAGTGAACCCACGGCGGGGGCGCAGTACTTC.

The CDR3 DNA follows: TGTGCCAGCCCTACTACTAGCGGGGAAAGCAAGGAGCAGTTCTTC. Amino acids: CASPTTSGESKEQFF. The chain carries TRBV6-5 and TRBJ2-1, with 10 bases that match TRBD2. CDR3 length: 15 residues. The germline gives CDR1 MNHEY, CDR2 SVGAGI. The V and J ends lost 8 bases and 10 bases, in that order; junction bases with no gene match: 14.

The rearrangement uses TRBV2 and TRBJ1-5; D ambiguous. There are 13 residues in the CDR3. Trimming left V 4 bases short and J 4 bases short, with 8 bases between. CDR1 is SNHLY, CDR2 FYNNEI, per germline. The CDR3, as DNA: TGTGCCAGCAGTGTACAGTATAATCAGCCCCAGCATTTT. Translating gives CASSVQYNQPQHF.

V gene TRBV28 combines with J gene TRBJ2-1, with D unclear. Germline values: CDR1 MDHEN, CDR2 SYDVKM. V lost 6 bases and J lost 12, with 12 bases in between. The CDR3 is 11 amino acids. CDR3 nucleotide sequence: TGTGCCAGCAGCCTCGCCAGTGGGCAGTTCTTC. This gives the protein CASSLASGQFF.

This CDR3 reads CASSQDSGGANEQFF. The CDR3 coding sequence is TGTGCCAGCAGCCAAGATAGCGGGGGGGCCAATGAGCAGTTCTTC. This rearrangement joins TRBV4-2 to TRBJ2-1; TRBD2 matches 11 bases. Trimming took 0 bases from V and 6 from J; bases not matched to a gene: 1. In germline, CDR1 is LGHNA, CDR2 YNFKEQ. The CDR3 contains 15 residues.

The J gene is TRBJ2-3, the V gene TRBV5-1, with D tentatively TRBD1 (5 bases). Germline V gene data show CDR1 as SGHRS and CDR2 as YFSETQ. The V end was cut by 1 base, the J end by 5 bases, with 11 bases between. This CDR3 comprises 14 residues. CDR3 residues: CASSLSGWLDTQYF. The CDR3 coding sequence is TGCGCCAGCAGCTTGTCAGGGTGGTTAGATACGCAGTATTTT.